Listed below are T cell receptor beta chains from one sample, sequenced in a study of blood T cells in healthy people across ages. TCRdb re-analysed the 5' RACE reads in MiXCR, keeping a single row per CDR3 protein. The sample includes 600,000 or so distinct CDR3 sequences, about 28% seen only once; the top ten take about 15%. The sequenced material came from blood. These TCRs come from a woman older than 75 in good health. The CDR3 runs from the conserved cysteine through the conserved F or W. D genes are given only for firm matches. The size entry is marked missing in some rows and otherwise reads once, few, many or a size class.

D	V	size	J	length	DNA	CDR3
NA	TRBV3-1	many	TRBJ2-7	17	TGTGCCAGCAGCCACCTCGGGACGAAGGCCAAGGGTAACGAGCAGTACTTC	CASSHLGTKAKGNEQYF
NA	TRBV2	many	TRBJ2-3	19	TGTGCCAGCAGTCAAGGTCAGGGGCCCACAGCGGCAGCCACAGATACGCAGTATTTT	CASSQGQGPTAAATDTQYF
NA	TRBV7-8	once	TRBJ2-5	16	TGTGCCAGCAGCCGGACTGTGGAGGGGCGGCGAGAGACCCAGTACTTC	CASSRTVEGRRETQYF
TRBD1	TRBV6-5	few	TRBJ2-1	14	TGTGCCAGCAGTCCACAGACAGGGCCCAATGAGCAGTTCTTC	CASSPQTGPNEQFF
NA	TRBV27	NA	TRBJ2-4	11	TGTGCCAGCAGTCCTTGGCGAGAGCAGTACTTC	CASSPWREQYF
TRBD1	TRBV12-3/TRBV12-4	NA	TRBJ1-4	14	TGTGCCAGCAGTTTAGGGGACAGGGCTGAAAAACTGTTTTTT	CASSLGDRAEKLFF
NA	TRBV29-1	once	TRBJ1-1	14	TGCAGCGCCCTTGAGTTTGGAGGGAACACTGAAGCTTTCTTT	CSALEFGGNTEAFF
NA	TRBV29-1	many	TRBJ1-2	12	TGCAGCGTTGATCGGCAGAACTATGGCTACACCTTC	CSVDRQNYGYTF
TRBD1	TRBV7-9	many	TRBJ1-2	13	TGTGCCAGCAACAGTCAGGGGGCAGATGGCTACACCTTC	CASNSQGADGYTF
NA	TRBV18	few	TRBJ1-1	14	TGTGCCAGCTCACCACAGGGAGTTGGCACTGAAGCTTTCTTT	CASSPQGVGTEAFF
TRBD1	TRBV4-1	few	TRBJ1-4	17	TGCGCCAGCAGCCAAGCTTGGGTGACAGGGCTTAATGAAAAACTGTTTTTT	CASSQAWVTGLNEKLFF
TRBD1	TRBV11-2	few	TRBJ1-5	17	TGTGCCAGCAGCTTAGGTGTTGGGGACAGGGGCAATCAGCCCCAGCATTTT	CASSLGVGDRGNQPQHF
NA	TRBV20-1	many	TRBJ1-5	14	TGCAGTGCAATCGCGGTACTTAGCAATCAGCCCCAGCATTTT	CSAIAVLSNQPQHF
TRBD2	TRBV20-1	many	TRBJ2-5	17	TGCAGTGCTAGAGATCCGGCTAGCGGGGGGGCCATAGAGACCCAGTACTTC	CSARDPASGGAIETQYF
TRBD1	TRBV30	NA	TRBJ2-2	14	TGTGCCTGGACCCCAAGGACAGGGTTTAGGGAGCTGTTTTTT	CAWTPRTGFRELFF
NA	TRBV6-2/TRBV6-3	NA	TRBJ2-7	14	TGTGCCAGCAGTTCCCCAGTCCGGCCCTACGAGCAGTACTTC	CASSSPVRPYEQYF
NA	TRBV7-6	NA	TRBJ1-3	15	TGTGCCAGCAGCCGGGGGACGGCATCTGGAAACACCATATATTTT	CASSRGTASGNTIYF
TRBD1	TRBV5-1	NA	TRBJ2-5	16	TGCGCCAGCAGCTTGGTAACAGGGGAAGGCCAAGAGACCCAGTACTTC	CASSLVTGEGQETQYF
NA	TRBV7-2	NA	TRBJ1-2	13	TGTGCCAGCAGCTTAGCCCGGAGCTATGGCTACATCTTC	CASSLARSYGYIF
TRBD2	TRBV20-1	NA	TRBJ2-7	12	TGCAGTGCTACGCTAGCGGAATACGAGCAGTACTTC	CSATLAEYEQYF
TRBD2	TRBV29-1	many	TRBJ2-1	15	TGCAGCGTTGTTGGGACGGGGGGGCCAAGCAATGAGCAGTTCTTC	CSVVGTGGPSNEQFF
NA	TRBV7-2	NA	TRBJ2-1	17	TGTGCCAGCAGACCTAGCCGACAATGGGACTCCTACAATGAGCAGTTCTTC	CASRPSRQWDSYNEQFF
TRBD1	TRBV12-3/TRBV12-4	many	TRBJ2-2	15	TGTGCCAGCAGCTTCGGGACAGGGGTATCCGGGGAGCTGTTTTTT	CASSFGTGVSGELFF
TRBD2	TRBV10-3	NA	TRBJ2-1	16	TGTGCCATCAGTGACGATCGACTAGCCACCTACAATGAGCAGTTCTTC	CAISDDRLATYNEQFF
NA	TRBV5-5	many	TRBJ1-6	16	TGTGCCAGCAGCCCTTTCGAGACCTCCTATAATTCACCCCTCCACTTT	CASSPFETSYNSPLHF
NA	TRBV19	NA	TRBJ2-7	14	TGTGCCAGTAGTATCTCGTCAGTCTTCTACGAGCAGTACTTC	CASSISSVFYEQYF
TRBD1	TRBV20-1	many	TRBJ2-3	15	TGCAGTGCTAGAGATCCGGGACAGGGTCCTGATACGCAGTATTTT	CSARDPGQGPDTQYF
NA	TRBV14	NA	TRBJ2-1	15	TGTGCCAGCAGCCCAAAGCGGAACTCCTACAATGAGCAGTTCTTC	CASSPKRNSYNEQFF
NA	TRBV5-1	NA	TRBJ1-3	17	TGCGCCAGCAGCTTGGATTTCGGGCACGGCTCTGGAAACACCATATATTTT	CASSLDFGHGSGNTIYF
NA	TRBV6-5	many	TRBJ1-2	15	TGTGCCAGCAGCTTGGAAGGGACCGGTTTGGGTGGCTACACCTTC	CASSLEGTGLGGYTF
TRBD1	TRBV5-1	many	TRBJ2-2	14	TGCGCCAGCAGCGGGACAGCGAACACCGGGGAGCTGTTTTTT	CASSGTANTGELFF
TRBD1	TRBV28	many	TRBJ2-7	15	TGTGCCAGCAGCACCTCCGGACAGGGACGGGCCGAGCAGTACTTC	CASSTSGQGRAEQYF
NA	TRBV6-5	NA	TRBJ1-5	15	TGTGCCAGCAGAGGGGAGGGCGTGGGCAATCAGCCCCAGCATTTT	CASRGEGVGNQPQHF
TRBD1	TRBV5-1	NA	TRBJ1-5	16	TGCGCCAGCAGCTTGGGGACAGGGGGCCGGGATCAGCCCCAGCATTTT	CASSLGTGGRDQPQHF
NA	TRBV20-1	many	TRBJ2-5	16	TGCAGTGCTAGAGATCCCGGGAGTCTCCGTCGAGAGACCCAGTACTTC	CSARDPGSLRRETQYF
NA	TRBV6-2/TRBV6-3	few	TRBJ1-1	13	TGTGCCAGCAGTTACACCGACACTACTGAAGCTTTCTTT	CASSYTDTTEAFF
NA	TRBV3-1	NA	TRBJ1-5	18	TGTGCCAGCAGCCTAACAAAAGGACCCAACAGAGACAATCAGCCCCAGCATTTT	CASSLTKGPNRDNQPQHF
TRBD1	TRBV4-2	many	TRBJ1-2	16	TGTGCCAGCAGCCAAGCCGGACAGGGCAGGAACTATGGCTACACCTTC	CASSQAGQGRNYGYTF
NA	TRBV7-2	NA	TRBJ2-7	14	TGTGCCAGCACCAAACTCGGGGGGCTAGACGAGCAGTACTTC	CASTKLGGLDEQYF
TRBD1	TRBV7-2	many	TRBJ2-7	17	TGTGCCAGCAGCTTAGGGCGACCGGGACAGCCGTCCTACGAGCAGTACTTC	CASSLGRPGQPSYEQYF
TRBD2	TRBV5-6	many	TRBJ2-1	15	TGTGCCAGCAGCTCGAGCGGGGGGGCTCGACATGAGCAGTTCTTC	CASSSSGGARHEQFF
NA	TRBV21-1	many	TRBJ2-7	15	TGTGCCAGCAAATTAGACGGGACAGGGGTGTTCGAGCAGTACTTC	CASKLDGTGVFEQYF
TRBD1	TRBV7-8	NA	TRBJ2-7	14	TGTGCCAGCAGCACTAAACAGGGGAACTACGAGCAGTACTTC	CASSTKQGNYEQYF
NA	TRBV28	NA	TRBJ1-3	16	TGTGCCAGCAGTTTGTCCCCAGCGACCTCTGGAAACACCATATATTTT	CASSLSPATSGNTIYF
NA	TRBV5-1	once	TRBJ2-7	15	TGCGCCAGCAGCTTGGATAACGTCGCCTCCTACGAGCAGTACTTC	CASSLDNVASYEQYF
NA	TRBV27	many	TRBJ1-1	14	TGTGCCAGCAGGGGGGGACGGGCGAACACTGAAGCTTTCTTT	CASRGGRANTEAFF
NA	TRBV20-1	many	TRBJ1-1	17	TGCAGTGCTTTGGGCTTCAACGATATACTAATGAACACTGAAGCTTTCTTT	CSALGFNDILMNTEAFF
NA	TRBV5-1	few	TRBJ1-1	14	TGCGCCAGCAGTGGTGTGCTGGGGAACACTGAAGCTTTCTTT	CASSGVLGNTEAFF
TRBD1	TRBV6-1	many	TRBJ2-1	16	TGTGCCAGCAGGCGTAAGACAGGGAATCCCTACAATGAGCAGTTCTTC	CASRRKTGNPYNEQFF
NA	TRBV20-1	NA	TRBJ2-2	12	TGCAGTGCTAGTGAACCCACCGGGGAGCTGTTTTTT	CSASEPTGELFF
NA	TRBV7-9	many	TRBJ2-7	16	TGTGCCAGCAGCTTGAATCCAGGGTTGGGGAGTCGCGAGCAGTACTTC	CASSLNPGLGSREQYF
TRBD1	TRBV7-2	many	TRBJ2-3	15	TGTGCCAGCAGCTTGGACAGGGGGCGGTCGGATACGCAGTATTTT	CASSLDRGRSDTQYF
NA	TRBV5-1	many	TRBJ2-3	14	TGCGCCAGCAGCTCGGTCGGGAACACAGATACGCAGTATTTT	CASSSVGNTDTQYF
TRBD1	TRBV7-2	many	TRBJ2-1	14	TGTGCCAGTCAACAGGACAGGGGTGTCAATGAGCAGTTCTTC	CASQQDRGVNEQFF
NA	TRBV7-2	many	TRBJ1-1	17	TGTGCCAGCAGACCCTATATAACACAGGCCACGGCCACTGAAGCTTTCTTT	CASRPYITQATATEAFF
NA	TRBV5-5	many	TRBJ1-2	15	TGTGCCAGCAGACACCGGGACGATGAAACCTATGGCTACACCTTC	CASRHRDDETYGYTF
TRBD1	TRBV4-3	many	TRBJ2-3	13	TGCGCCAGCAGCCCAGGGGGCGCAGATACGCAGTATTTT	CASSPGGADTQYF
TRBD1	TRBV7-2	NA	TRBJ2-3	19	TGTGCCAGCAGCCCCATAATGTCCCGGGGTCCAGGGGGTCGAGATACGCAGTATTTT	CASSPIMSRGPGGRDTQYF
TRBD1	TRBV3-1	few	TRBJ2-7	14	TGTGCCAGCAGTCCGGGACAGAGTGCCTGCGAGCAGTACTTC	CASSPGQSACEQYF
TRBD2	TRBV27	many	TRBJ2-4	16	TGTGCCAGCAGTTCGGGGGGGACGGTTTTAGGAACCATTCAGTACTTC	CASSSGGTVLGTIQYF